Listed below are T cell receptor beta chains from one sample, sequenced in a study of blood T cell repertoires in COVID-19. The assay was immunoSEQ multiplex PCR, and TCRdb's table has in-frame clones only and misses some. The table has about 120,000 clones, 78% seen once. The source material was peripheral blood. These receptor sequences come from a man aged 70-80 years with acute or convalescent COVID-19. The CDR3 runs from the conserved cysteine through the conserved F or W. The D gene is left open where the match is weak. Clone size is shown for a subset of rows, as once, few, many or a class of expanded clone.

d_call	v_call	clone_size	j_call	cdr3_aa	cdr3_nt
NA	TRBV5-4	once	TRBJ2-5	CASTQGFGETQYF	TGTGCCAGCACGCAGGGGTTTGGCGAGACCCAGTACTTC
NA	TRBV30	few	TRBJ2-7	CAWSDHFEQYF	TGTGCCTGGAGTGATCATTTCGAGCAGTACTTC
TRBD1	TRBV13	NA	TRBJ1-2	CASSLQGARIYGYTF	TGTGCCAGCAGCTTACAGGGGGCAAGGATCTATGGCTACACCTTC
NA	TRBV10-1	NA	TRBJ2-7	CASSTYEQYF	TGCGCCAGCAGCACCTACGAGCAGTACTTC
NA	TRBV5-8	NA	TRBJ2-5	CASSLANQETQYF	TGTGCCAGCAGCTTGGCCAACCAAGAGACCCAGTACTTC
TRBD2	TRBV7-9	medium-sized	TRBJ2-1	CASSFTSGGKNEQFF	TGTGCCAGCAGCTTTACTAGCGGGGGGAAAAATGAGCAGTTCTTC
NA	TRBV19	NA	TRBJ1-5	CASSMSGGNQPQHF	TGTGCCAGTAGTATGTCAGGGGGCAATCAGCCCCAGCATTTT
NA	TRBV3-1/TRBV3-2	once	TRBJ2-1	CASSSDYQSYNEQFF	TGTGCCAGCAGCTCTGACTACCAATCCTACAATGAGCAGTTCTTC
TRBD1	TRBV7-2	NA	TRBJ2-7	CASTTDRAYEQYF	TGTGCCAGCACCACGGACAGGGCCTACGAGCAGTACTTC
TRBD1	TRBV9	NA	TRBJ1-6	CASTTGTGHSPLHF	TGTGCCAGCACCACGGGGACAGGGCATTCACCCCTCCACTTT
TRBD2	TRBV5-1	NA	TRBJ2-5	CASSLFSGGPSQETQYF	TGCGCCAGCAGCTTGTTCTCGGGGGGGCCTTCCCAAGAGACCCAGTACTTC
TRBD2	TRBV4-2	NA	TRBJ2-5	CASSQGRRLAGGQETQYF	TGTGCCAGCAGCCAAGGAAGGAGACTAGCGGGGGGTCAAGAGACCCAGTACTTC
TRBD2	TRBV3-1/TRBV3-2	once	TRBJ2-5	CASSQAAGLAHETQYF	TGTGCCAGCAGCCAAGCAGCGGGACTAGCACATGAGACCCAGTACTTC
NA	TRBV5-1	NA	TRBJ1-1	CASSLQRGSEAFF	TGCGCCAGCAGCTTGCAAAGGGGCTCTGAAGCTTTCTTT
NA	TRBV5-1	NA	TRBJ1-1	CASSSTTVNTEAFF	TGCGCCAGCAGCTCGACAACAGTGAACACTGAAGCTTTCTTT
NA	TRBV10-3	NA	TRBJ2-3	CAISALLAAGARDTQYF	TGTGCCATCAGTGCGTTATTAGCGGCCGGGGCCAGAGATACGCAGTATTTT
TRBD1	TRBV6-2/TRBV6-3	NA	TRBJ1-1	CASSYSPGVGTGYTEAFF	TGTGCCAGCAGTTACTCCCCGGGAGTCGGGACAGGGTACACTGAAGCTTTCTTT
NA	TRBV12-3/TRBV12-4	NA	TRBJ1-1	CASSLTANTEAFF	TGTGCCAGCAGCCTTACAGCGAACACTGAAGCTTTCTTT
NA	TRBV2	NA	TRBJ1-6	CASSEALGSSYNSPLHF	TGTGCCAGCAGTGAAGCGCTGGGGAGCTCCTATAATTCACCCCTCCACTTT
TRBD1	TRBV7-3	NA	TRBJ1-2	CASSLTPTGGLSGYTF	TGTGCCAGCAGCTTAACCCCTACAGGGGGCCTGAGTGGCTACACCTTC
NA	TRBV29-1	NA	TRBJ1-2	CSVAKGVSHTNYGYTF	TGCAGCGTTGCTAAGGGGGTTTCCCATACTAACTATGGCTACACCTTC
TRBD2	TRBV4-2	NA	TRBJ2-5	CASSQGRVLAGGQETQYF	TGTGCCAGCAGCCAAGGGCGGGTACTAGCGGGGGGGCAAGAGACCCAGTACTTC
TRBD1	TRBV5-1	few	TRBJ1-2	CASSANPGQGADGYTF	TGCGCCAGCAGCGCAAATCCGGGACAGGGGGCTGATGGCTACACCTTC
TRBD2	TRBV19	NA	TRBJ2-2	CASSIAGGTFRPGNTGELFF	TGTGCCAGTAGTATCGCGGGGGGGACCTTCCGTCCCGGAAACACCGGGGAGCTGTTTTTT
TRBD2	TRBV19	NA	TRBJ2-1	CASSPIPGGSEEQFF	TGTGCCAGTAGTCCCATCCCGGGGGGTTCAGAAGAGCAGTTCTTC
NA	TRBV18	few	TRBJ2-5	CASSTGQIQETQYF	TGTGCCAGCTCAACCGGACAGATCCAAGAGACCCAGTACTTC
NA	TRBV9	NA	TRBJ2-5	CASSVGQQETQYF	TGTGCCAGCAGCGTTGGGCAACAAGAGACCCAGTACTTC
TRBD2	TRBV5-6	NA	TRBJ2-7	CASSSAAGARGEQYF	TGTGCCAGCAGCTCAGCAGCGGGGGCACGGGGGGAGCAGTACTTC
TRBD1	TRBV4-2	NA	TRBJ1-2	CASGGQGGQLGGYTF	TGTGCCAGCGGGGGACAGGGGGGTCAGTTGGGTGGCTACACCTTC
NA	TRBV5-5	NA	TRBJ1-1	CASSAGPRGMNTEAFF	TGTGCCAGCAGCGCCGGCCCCAGGGGTATGAACACTGAAGCTTTCTTT
TRBD2	TRBV29-1	NA	TRBJ2-7	CSVESAGGYEQYF	TGCAGCGTTGAATCTGCGGGGGGCTACGAGCAGTACTTC
NA	TRBV30	NA	TRBJ2-7	CAWSVVARDSYEQYF	TGTGCCTGGAGTGTGGTAGCCAGGGACTCCTACGAGCAGTACTTC
TRBD2	TRBV3-1/TRBV3-2	NA	TRBJ2-2	CASSQDWTSGARELFF	TGTGCCAGCAGCCAAGATTGGACTAGTGGGGCACGGGAGCTGTTTTTT
TRBD2	TRBV3-1/TRBV3-2	NA	TRBJ2-5	CASYRGRGAWTQYF	TGTGCCAGCTATAGAGGGAGGGGAGCTTGGACCCAGTACTTC
TRBD1	TRBV9	NA	TRBJ2-6	CASSPGQGAHGANVLTF	TGTGCCAGCAGCCCAGGACAGGGGGCGCATGGGGCCAACGTCCTGACTTTC
TRBD1	TRBV5-1	NA	TRBJ1-1	CASSPSGGMLSVTEAFF	TGCGCCAGCAGCCCCTCAGGGGGTATGCTCTCGGTCACTGAAGCTTTCTTT
NA	TRBV7-3	NA	TRBJ2-3	CASSLSRGADTQYF	TGTGCCAGCAGCTTAAGCAGGGGGGCAGATACGCAGTATTTT